This TCR beta chain is from a study of Ad26.COV2.S vaccination and SARS-CoV-2 variants. As to this clone: The antigen is undetermined.

CDR3 length equals 12 residues. Germline CDR1 is MNHEY and CDR2 is SVGAGI. The V gene lost 7 bases and the J gene lost 0 bases, with 4 bases spanning the gap. General observations from the study: After vaccination, substantial breadth of spike-specific CD8+ and CD4+ responses was reported. Breadth measured for non-spike TCRs was similar across vaccine and placebo recipients.

Sequenced by immunoSEQ multiplex PCR; TCRdb stores in-frame clones only, minus some. The table has under 600,000 clones, 80% to 90% seen once. Treatment of the sample: 15 to 20 received Ad26.COV2.S at low or high dose, single or two shots; several received placebo; per-sample allocation not given. The investigators took samples on day 63 after the first vaccine or placebo injection. The input for sequencing was peripheral blood, taken in a trial of Ad26.COV2.S vaccine versus placebo. V gene TRBV6-5 combines with J gene TRBJ1-3, with D hard to call. This clonotype was sampled from a person aged 18-60 years who received the Ad26.COV2.S COVID-19 vaccine or a placebo. CDR3 nucleotide sequence: TGTGCCAGCATCAGCTCTGGAAACACCATATATTTT. It is translated as CASISSGNTIYF.